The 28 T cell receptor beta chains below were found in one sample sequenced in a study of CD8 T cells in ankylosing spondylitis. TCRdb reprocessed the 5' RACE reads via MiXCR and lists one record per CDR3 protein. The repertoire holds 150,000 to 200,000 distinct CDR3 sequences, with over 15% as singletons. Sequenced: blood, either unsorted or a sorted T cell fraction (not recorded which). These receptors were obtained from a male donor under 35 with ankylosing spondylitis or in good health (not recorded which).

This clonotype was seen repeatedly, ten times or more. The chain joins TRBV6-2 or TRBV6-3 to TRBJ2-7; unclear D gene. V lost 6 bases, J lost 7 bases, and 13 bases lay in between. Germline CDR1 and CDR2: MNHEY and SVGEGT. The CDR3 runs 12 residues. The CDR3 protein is CASSPIVGEQYF. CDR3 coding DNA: TGTGCCAGCAGCCCGATAGTTGGTGAGCAGTACTTC.

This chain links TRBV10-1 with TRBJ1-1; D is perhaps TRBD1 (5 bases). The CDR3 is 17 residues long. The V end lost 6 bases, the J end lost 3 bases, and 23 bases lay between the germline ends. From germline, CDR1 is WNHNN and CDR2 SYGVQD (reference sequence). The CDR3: CASRIGGLVRNYTEAFF. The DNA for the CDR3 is TGCGCCAGCAGGATCGGGGGTCTGGTGCGGAACTACACTGAAGCTTTCTTT.

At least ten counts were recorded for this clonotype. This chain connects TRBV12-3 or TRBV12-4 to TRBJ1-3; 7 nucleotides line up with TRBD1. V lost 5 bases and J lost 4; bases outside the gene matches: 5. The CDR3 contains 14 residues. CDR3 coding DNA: TGTGCCAGCAGTACACAGGGGAAAGGAAACACCATATATTTT. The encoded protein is CASSTQGKGNTIYF.

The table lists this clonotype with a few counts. The CDR3 sequence is CASSPGQGVLKAFF. The CDR3 DNA follows: TGTGCCAGCAGCCCGGGACAGGGGGTATTAAAGGCTTTCTTT. This chain joins TRBV7-9 and TRBJ1-1, with TRBD1 matching 11 bases. CDR1 SEHNR and CDR2 FQNEAQ come from the germline V gene (reference sequence). The CDR3 is 14 amino acids. Trimming took 5 bases from V and 11 from J; bases not matched to a gene: 10.

This chain's CDR3 is CASTQTYNEQFF. The CDR3, as DNA: TGTGCCAGCACCCAGACCTACAATGAGCAGTTCTTC. This rearrangement joins TRBV7-2 to TRBJ2-1; D remains unclear. Trimming removed 7 bases at V and 2 bases at J, with 6 bases between. Germline V gene data show CDR1 as SGHTA and CDR2 as FQGNSA. The CDR3 spans 12 residues.

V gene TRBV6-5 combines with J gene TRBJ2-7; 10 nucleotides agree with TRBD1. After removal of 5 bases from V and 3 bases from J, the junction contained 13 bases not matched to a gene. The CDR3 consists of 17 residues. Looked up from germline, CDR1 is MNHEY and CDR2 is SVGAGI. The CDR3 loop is CASSAEVGTGVYYEQYF. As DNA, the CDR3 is TGTGCCAGCAGTGCCGAAGTGGGGACAGGGGTTTACTACGAGCAGTACTTC.

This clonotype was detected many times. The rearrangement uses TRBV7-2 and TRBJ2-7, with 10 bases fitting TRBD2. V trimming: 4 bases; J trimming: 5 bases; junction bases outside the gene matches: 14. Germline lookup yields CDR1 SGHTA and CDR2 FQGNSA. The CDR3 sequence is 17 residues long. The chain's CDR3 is CASSSTGIAGGLNEQYF. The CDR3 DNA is TGTGCCAGCAGCTCAACGGGAATAGCGGGAGGATTAAACGAGCAGTACTTC.

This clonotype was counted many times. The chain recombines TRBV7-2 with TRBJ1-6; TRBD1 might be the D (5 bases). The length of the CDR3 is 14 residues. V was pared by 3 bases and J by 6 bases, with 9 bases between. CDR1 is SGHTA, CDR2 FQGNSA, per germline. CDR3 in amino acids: CASSLAQGNSPLHF. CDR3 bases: TGTGCCAGCAGCTTGGCGCAGGGTAATTCACCCCTCCACTTT.

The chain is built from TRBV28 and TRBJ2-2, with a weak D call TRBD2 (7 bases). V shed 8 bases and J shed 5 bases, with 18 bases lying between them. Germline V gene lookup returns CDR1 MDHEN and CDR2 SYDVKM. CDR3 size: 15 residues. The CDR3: CASSSGGQGTGELFF. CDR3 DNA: TGTGCCAGCTCTAGCGGAGGGCAGGGGACCGGGGAGCTGTTTTTT.

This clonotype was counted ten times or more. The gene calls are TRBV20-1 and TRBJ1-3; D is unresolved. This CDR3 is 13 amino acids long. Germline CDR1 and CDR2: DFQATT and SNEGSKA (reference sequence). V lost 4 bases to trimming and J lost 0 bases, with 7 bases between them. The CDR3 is CSATRDSGNTIYF. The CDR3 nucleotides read TGCAGTGCTACCCGTGACTCTGGAAACACCATATATTTT.

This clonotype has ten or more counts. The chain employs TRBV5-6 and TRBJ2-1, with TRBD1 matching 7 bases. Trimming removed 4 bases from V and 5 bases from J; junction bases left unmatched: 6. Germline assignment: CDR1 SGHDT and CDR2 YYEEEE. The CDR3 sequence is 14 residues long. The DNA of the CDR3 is TGTGCCAGCAGCCTCGGACAGGACCACAATGAGCAGTTCTTC. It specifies CASSLGQDHNEQFF.

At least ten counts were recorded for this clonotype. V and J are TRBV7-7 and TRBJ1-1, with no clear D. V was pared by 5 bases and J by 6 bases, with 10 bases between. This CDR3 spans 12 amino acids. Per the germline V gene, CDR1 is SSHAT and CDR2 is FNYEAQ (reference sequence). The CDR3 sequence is CASSPIGAEAFF. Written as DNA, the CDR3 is TGTGCCAGCAGCCCAATTGGCGCTGAAGCTTTCTTT.

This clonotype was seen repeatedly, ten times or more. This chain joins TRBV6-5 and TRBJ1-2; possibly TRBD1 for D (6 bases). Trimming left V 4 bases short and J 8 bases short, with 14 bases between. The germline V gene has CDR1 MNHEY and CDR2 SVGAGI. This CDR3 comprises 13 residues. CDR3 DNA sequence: TGTGCCAGCAGTTTCGGAGGGGGGCGAGGCTACACCTTC. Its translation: CASSFGGGRGYTF.

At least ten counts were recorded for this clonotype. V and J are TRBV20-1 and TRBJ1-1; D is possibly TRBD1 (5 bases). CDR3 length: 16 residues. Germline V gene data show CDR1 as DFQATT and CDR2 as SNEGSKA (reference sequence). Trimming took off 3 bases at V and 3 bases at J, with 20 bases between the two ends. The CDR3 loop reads CSASLSGGGVYTEAFF. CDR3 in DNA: TGCAGTGCTAGTCTTTCGGGCGGAGGGGTTTACACTGAAGCTTTCTTT.

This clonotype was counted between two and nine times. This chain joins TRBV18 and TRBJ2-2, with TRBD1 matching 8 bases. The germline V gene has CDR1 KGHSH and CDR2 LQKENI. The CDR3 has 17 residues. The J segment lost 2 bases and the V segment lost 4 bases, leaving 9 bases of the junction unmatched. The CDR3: CASSRTAGTGNTGELFF. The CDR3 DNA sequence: TGTGCCAGCTCACGGACTGCCGGGACAGGAAACACCGGGGAGCTGTTTTTT.

CDR3 in DNA: TGTGCCAGCAGCTTAGAACGTCCCGGGAATGAGCAGTTCTTC. Translating gives CASSLERPGNEQFF. The genes are TRBV7-2 and TRBJ2-1; D is unclear. The CDR3 length is 14 residues. V gave up 1 base and J gave up 7 bases, with 11 bases separating them. Germline values: CDR1 SGHTA, CDR2 FQGNSA. The full variable domain, completed using reference TRBV7-2 and TRBJ2-1, is GAGVSQSPSNKVTEKGKDVELRCDPISGHTALYWYRQSLGQGLEFLIYFQGNSAPDKSGLPSDRFSAERTGGSVSTLTIQRTQQEDSAVYLCASSLERPGNEQFFGPGTRLTVL.

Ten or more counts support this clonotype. The CDR3 here is CASNEGIQETQYF. For the CDR3, the DNA is TGTGCCAGCAATGAAGGCATCCAAGAGACCCAGTACTTC. The chain has TRBV7-9 and TRBJ2-5; D uncertain. V was shortened by 7 bases and J by 1 base, with 10 bases between the two germline ends. There are 13 residues in the CDR3. In germline, CDR1 is SEHNR, CDR2 FQNEAQ (reference sequence).

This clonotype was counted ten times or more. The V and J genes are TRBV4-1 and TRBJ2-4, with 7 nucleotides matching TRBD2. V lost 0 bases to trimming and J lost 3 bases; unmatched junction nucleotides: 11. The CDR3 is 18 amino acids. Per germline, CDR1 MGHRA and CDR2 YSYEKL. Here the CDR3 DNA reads TGCGCCAGCAGCCAAGAAGGCGGAGCGGGAAGTTACAAAAACATTCAGTACTTC. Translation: CASSQEGGAGSYKNIQYF.

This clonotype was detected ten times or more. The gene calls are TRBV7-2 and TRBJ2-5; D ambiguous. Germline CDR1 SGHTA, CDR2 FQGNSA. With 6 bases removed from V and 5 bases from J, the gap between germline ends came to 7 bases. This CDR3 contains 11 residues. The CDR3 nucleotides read TGTGCCAGCAGTAAGTCGGAGACCCAGTACTTC. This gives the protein CASSKSETQYF.

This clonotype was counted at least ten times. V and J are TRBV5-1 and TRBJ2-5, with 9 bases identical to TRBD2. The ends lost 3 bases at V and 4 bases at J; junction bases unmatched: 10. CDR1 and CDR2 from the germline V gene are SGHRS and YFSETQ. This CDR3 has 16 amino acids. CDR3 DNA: TGCGCCAGCAGCTACAGTCTTAGCGGGAGAGGAGAGACCCAGTACTTC. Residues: CASSYSLSGRGETQYF.

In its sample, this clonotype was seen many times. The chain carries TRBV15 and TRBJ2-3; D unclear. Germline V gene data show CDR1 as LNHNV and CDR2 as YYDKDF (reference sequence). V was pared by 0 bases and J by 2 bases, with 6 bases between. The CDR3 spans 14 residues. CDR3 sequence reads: CATSRDPSTDTQYF. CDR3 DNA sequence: TGTGCCACCAGCAGAGACCCATCCACAGATACGCAGTATTTT.

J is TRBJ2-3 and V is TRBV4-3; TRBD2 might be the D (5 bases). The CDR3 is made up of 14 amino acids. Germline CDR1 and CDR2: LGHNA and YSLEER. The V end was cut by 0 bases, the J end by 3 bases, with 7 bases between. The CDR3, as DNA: TGCGCCAGCAGCCAAGATCGGAGGACAGATACGCAGTATTTT. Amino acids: CASSQDRRTDTQYF.

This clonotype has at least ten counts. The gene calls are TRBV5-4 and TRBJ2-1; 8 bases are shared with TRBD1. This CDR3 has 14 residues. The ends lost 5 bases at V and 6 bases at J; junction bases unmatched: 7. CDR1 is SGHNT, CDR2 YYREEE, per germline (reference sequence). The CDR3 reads CASSWDRSRNEQFF. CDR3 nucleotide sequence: TGTGCCAGCAGTTGGGACAGGTCACGCAATGAGCAGTTCTTC.

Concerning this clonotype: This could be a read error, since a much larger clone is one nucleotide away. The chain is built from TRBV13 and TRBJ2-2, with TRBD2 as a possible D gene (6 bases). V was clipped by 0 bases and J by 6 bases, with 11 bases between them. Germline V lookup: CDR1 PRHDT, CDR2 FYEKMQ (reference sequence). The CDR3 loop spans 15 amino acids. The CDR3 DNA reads TGTGCCAGCAGCTTAGGCCGAGCGGGCGCCGGGGAGCTGTTTTTT. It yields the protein CASSLGRAGAGELFF. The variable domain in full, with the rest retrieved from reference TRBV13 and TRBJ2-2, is AAGVIQSPRHLIKEKRETATLKCYPIPRHDTVYWYQQGPGQDPQFLISFYEKMQSDKGSIPDRFSAQQFSDYHSELNMSSLELGDSALYFCASSLGRAGAGELFFGEGSRLTVL.

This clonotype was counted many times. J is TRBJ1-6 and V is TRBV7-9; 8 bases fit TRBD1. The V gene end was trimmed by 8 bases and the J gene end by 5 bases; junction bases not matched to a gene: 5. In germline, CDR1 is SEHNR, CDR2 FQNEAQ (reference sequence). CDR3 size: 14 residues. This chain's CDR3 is CASGIQGDNSPLHF. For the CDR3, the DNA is TGTGCCAGCGGTATACAGGGGGATAATTCACCCCTCCACTTT.

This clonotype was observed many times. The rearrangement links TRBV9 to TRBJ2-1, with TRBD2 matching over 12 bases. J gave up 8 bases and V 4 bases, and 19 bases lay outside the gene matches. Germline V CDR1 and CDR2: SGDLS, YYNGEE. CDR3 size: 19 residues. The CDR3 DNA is TGTGCCAGCAGCTCACTTCGTCGGCTAGCGGGAGGGCCGGGGTATGAGCAGTTCTTC. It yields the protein CASSSLRRLAGGPGYEQFF.

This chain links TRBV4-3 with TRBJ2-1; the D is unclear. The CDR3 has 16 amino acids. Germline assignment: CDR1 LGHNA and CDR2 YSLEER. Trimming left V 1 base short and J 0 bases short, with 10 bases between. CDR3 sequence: CASSQADISSYNEQFF. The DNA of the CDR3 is TGCGCCAGCAGCCAAGCCGACATAAGCTCCTACAATGAGCAGTTCTTC.

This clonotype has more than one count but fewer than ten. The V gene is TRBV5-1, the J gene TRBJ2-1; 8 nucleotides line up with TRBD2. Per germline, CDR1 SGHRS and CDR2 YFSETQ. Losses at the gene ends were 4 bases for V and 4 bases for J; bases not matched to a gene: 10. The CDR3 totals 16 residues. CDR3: CASSPPGTRQYNEQFF. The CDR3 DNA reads TGCGCCAGCAGCCCACCCGGGACTAGGCAATACAATGAGCAGTTCTTC.